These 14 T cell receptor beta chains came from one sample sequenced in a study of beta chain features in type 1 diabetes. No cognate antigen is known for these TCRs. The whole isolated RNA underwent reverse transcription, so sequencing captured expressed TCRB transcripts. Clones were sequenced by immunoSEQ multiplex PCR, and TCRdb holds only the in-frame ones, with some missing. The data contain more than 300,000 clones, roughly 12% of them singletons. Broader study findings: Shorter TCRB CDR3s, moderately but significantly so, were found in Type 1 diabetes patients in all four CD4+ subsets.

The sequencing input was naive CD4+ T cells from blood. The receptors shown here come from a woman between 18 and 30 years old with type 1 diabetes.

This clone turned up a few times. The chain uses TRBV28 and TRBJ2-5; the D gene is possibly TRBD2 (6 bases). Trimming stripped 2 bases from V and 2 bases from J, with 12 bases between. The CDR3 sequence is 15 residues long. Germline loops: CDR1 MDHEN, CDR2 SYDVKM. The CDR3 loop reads CASSLGGLRQETQYF. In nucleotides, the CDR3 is TGTGCCAGCAGTTTAGGGGGACTGAGACAAGAGACCCAGTACTTC.

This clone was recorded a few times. The CDR3 DNA reads TGTGCCAGCAGTTTGAGGACAGGAGAAGCTTTCTTT. Protein sequence: CASSLRTGEAFF. V and J are TRBV28 and TRBJ1-1; TRBD1 matches 7 bases. CDR1 and CDR2 from the germline V gene are MDHEN and SYDVKM. V shed 3 bases, J shed 8 bases, and the junction held 3 bases outside the gene matches. The length of the CDR3 is 12 residues.

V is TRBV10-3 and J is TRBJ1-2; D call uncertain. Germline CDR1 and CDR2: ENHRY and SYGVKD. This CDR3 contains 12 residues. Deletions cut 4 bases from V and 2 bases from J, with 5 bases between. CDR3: CAISGQNYGYTF. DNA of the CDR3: TGTGCCATCAGTGGGCAGAACTATGGCTACACCTTC.

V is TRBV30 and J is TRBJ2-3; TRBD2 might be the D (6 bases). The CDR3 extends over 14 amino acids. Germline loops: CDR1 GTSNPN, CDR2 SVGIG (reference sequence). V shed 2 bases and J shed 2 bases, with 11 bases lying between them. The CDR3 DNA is TGTGCCTGGAGTAAAGCGGGTATCACAGATACGCAGTATTTT. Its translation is CAWSKAGITDTQYF.

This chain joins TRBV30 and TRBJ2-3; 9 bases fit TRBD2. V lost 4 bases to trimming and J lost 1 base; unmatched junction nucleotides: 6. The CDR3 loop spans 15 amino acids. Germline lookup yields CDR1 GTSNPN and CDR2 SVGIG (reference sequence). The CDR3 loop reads CAWTPGLARTDTQYF. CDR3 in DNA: TGTGCCTGGACCCCTGGACTAGCGCGCACAGATACGCAGTATTTT.

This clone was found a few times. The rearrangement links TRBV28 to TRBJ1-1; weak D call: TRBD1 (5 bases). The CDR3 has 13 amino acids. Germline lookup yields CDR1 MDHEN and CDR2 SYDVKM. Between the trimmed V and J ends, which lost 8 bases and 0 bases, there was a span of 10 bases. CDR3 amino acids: CASYDSLNTEAFF. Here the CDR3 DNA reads TGTGCCAGCTACGACAGCCTGAACACTGAAGCTTTCTTT.

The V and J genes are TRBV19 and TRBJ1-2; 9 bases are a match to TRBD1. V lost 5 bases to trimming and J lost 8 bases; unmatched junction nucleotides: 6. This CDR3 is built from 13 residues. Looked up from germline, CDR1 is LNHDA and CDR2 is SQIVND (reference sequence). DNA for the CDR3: TGTGCCAGTAGTCCACAGGGGGCTGTAGGCTACACCTTC. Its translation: CASSPQGAVGYTF.

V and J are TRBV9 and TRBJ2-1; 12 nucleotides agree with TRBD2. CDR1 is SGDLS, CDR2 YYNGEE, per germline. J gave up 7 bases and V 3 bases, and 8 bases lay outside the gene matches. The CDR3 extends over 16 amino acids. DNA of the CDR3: TGTGCCAGCAGCGCTCAACTAGCGGGAGGACTTAATGAGCAGTTCTTC. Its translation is CASSAQLAGGLNEQFF.

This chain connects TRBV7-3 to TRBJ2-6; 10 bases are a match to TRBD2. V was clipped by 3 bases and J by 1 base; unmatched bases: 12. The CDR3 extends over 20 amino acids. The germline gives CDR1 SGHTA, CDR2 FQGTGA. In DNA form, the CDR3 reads TGTGCCAGCAGCTTTCATCCCCTAGCGGGAGAGCTGTCTGGGGCCAACGTCCTGACTTTC. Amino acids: CASSFHPLAGELSGANVLTF.

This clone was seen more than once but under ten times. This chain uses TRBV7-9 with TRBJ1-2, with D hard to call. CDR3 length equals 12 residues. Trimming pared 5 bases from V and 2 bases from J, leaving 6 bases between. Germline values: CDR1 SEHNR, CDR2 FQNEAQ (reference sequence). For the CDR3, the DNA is TGTGCCAGCAGCCTAAGAAACTATGGCTACACCTTC. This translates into CASSLRNYGYTF.

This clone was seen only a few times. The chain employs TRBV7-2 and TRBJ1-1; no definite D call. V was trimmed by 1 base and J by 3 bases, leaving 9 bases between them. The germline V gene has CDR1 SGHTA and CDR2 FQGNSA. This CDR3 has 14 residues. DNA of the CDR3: TGTGCCAGCAGCTTAGAATATCAGGACACTGAAGCTTTCTTT. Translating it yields CASSLEYQDTEAFF.

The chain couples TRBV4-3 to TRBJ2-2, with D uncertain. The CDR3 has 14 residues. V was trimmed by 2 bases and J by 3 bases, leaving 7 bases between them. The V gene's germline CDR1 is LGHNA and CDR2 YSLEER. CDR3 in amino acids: CASSQFGDTGELFF. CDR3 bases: TGCGCCAGCAGCCAATTTGGAGACACCGGGGAGCTGTTTTTT.

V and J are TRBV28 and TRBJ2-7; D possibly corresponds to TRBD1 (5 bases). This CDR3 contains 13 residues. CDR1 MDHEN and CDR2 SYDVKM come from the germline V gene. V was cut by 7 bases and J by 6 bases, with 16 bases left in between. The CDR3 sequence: CASTDQVRVEQYF. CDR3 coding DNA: TGTGCCAGCACCGACCAAGTCAGGGTCGAGCAGTACTTC.

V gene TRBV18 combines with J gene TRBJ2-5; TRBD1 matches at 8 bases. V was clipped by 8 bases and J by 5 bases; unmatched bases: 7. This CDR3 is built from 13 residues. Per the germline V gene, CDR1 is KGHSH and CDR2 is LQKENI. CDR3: CASTGQVDETQYF. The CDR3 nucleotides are TGTGCCAGCACGGGACAGGTCGACGAGACCCAGTACTTC.